The present TCR beta chain was sequenced within a study of blood T cell repertoires in COVID-19. About the study: Spain, Italy and the United States supplied samples that represented acute and convalescent COVID-19. PBMCs, B-cell-depleted T cells, or T cells were the source of the cDNA or gDNA that made up the material.

How the authors handled the data: The authors estimated nucleated cell counts from reference gene primer amplification. Only in-frame clones appear in the TCRdb table, and some are missing; sequencing was by immunoSEQ multiplex PCR. D and trimming were read from the DNA, whereas the V and J calls and clone size are those reported in that table. Altogether approximately 12,000 clones are present, about 80% being singletons, with the ten largest covering 21%. The specimen was peripheral blood. This receptor was obtained from a human donor in a cohort sampled during active COVID-19.

The CDR3 region is CASSFRGNSPLHF. For the CDR3, the DNA is TGTGCCAGCAGTTTTAGGGGGAATTCACCCCTCCACTTT. V is TRBV12-3 or TRBV12-4 and J is TRBJ1-6; D might be TRBD1 (6 bases). The CDR3 extends over 13 amino acids. V was cut by 3 bases and J by 7 bases, with 7 bases left in between.